This section outlines one TCR beta chain sequence together with its context. This clonotype was found a few times. This clone's antigen is unknown. Base qualities are not recorded, but no much larger clone differs from it by a single base. The data are from a study of response to subunit inactivated influenza vaccine (dated by TCRdb to between 2018 and 2020). As for the study more broadly: Deep quantitative T cell receptor repertoire profiling was used in the study to track responses to a trivalent subunit inactivated influenza vaccine. Overall study outcomes, separate from this receptor: The authors suggested that each seasonal influenza vaccination may recruit only a limited number of new T cells.

Library preparation employed RT-PCR. The listed sequencing device is Illumina HiSeq 2500. Using fastp trimming at Q25 and MiXCR clonotype assembly, TCRdb reanalyzed the public sequencing data and kept in-frame beta chains. CDR3 protein duplicates are merged, each entry listing the most common genes and DNA. Here the sample has about 170,000 distinct CDR3 sequences; 10% to 15% occur a single time. The ten largest clones capture 25% to 30% of the sample. CDR1 and CDR2, looked up from the germline V gene (reference sequence), are DFQATT and SNEGSKA. Including cysteine and phenylalanine, the CDR3 has 15 amino acids. Only CDR3 DNA is held: 45 bases, read in frame from base 1. From V the trimming removes 0 bases and from J it removes 6 bases, while the gene matches leave 3 bases of the junction unaccounted for. This same sample was also taken into another study, of T cells expressing NK-cell markers. Taken from the second paper: TCR beta cDNA libraries were prepared using 5'RACE template switching, which introduced a universal primer site and unique molecular identifiers. Three sorted T-cell subsets (CD3+CD56+NKG2C+, CD3+CD56+NKG2C- and CD3+CD56-NKG2C+) from seven to nine donors had their TCR beta-chain repertoires profiled. Of the eight sequenced donors, seven were found to be HCMV-seropositive and one was found to be HCMV-seronegative. To restrict sorting to alphabetaTCR-expressing T cells, an anti-gammadeltaTCR antibody was added in several experiments. In several donors, the dominant CD3+CD56+NKG2C+ clonotypes were found to rank among the top 10 CD8+ clonotypes and to make up roughly 1.0-7.0% of CD8+ T cells. Those dominant clonotypes were again the most abundant among CD3+CD56-NKG2C+ cells in a few donors, at roughly 25-65%. Whether the expanded NKG2C-expressing T cell clones were specific for HCMV antigens remained unclear. All eight donors whose samples were sequenced were randomly selected healthy volunteers, three of them men and five women. HCMV-specific IgG was detected in serum with a commercial ELISA kit to determine HCMV serostatus. Ficoll density gradient centrifugation was used to isolate peripheral blood mononuclear cells from blood. CD4+ and CD8+ T cells were isolated from PBMC by magnetic immunoseparation with Miltenyi isolation kits. Priming for cDNA synthesis came from the TCR beta constant segment, and two successive PCR amplification steps followed. The libraries were sequenced on Illumina HiSeq 2000/2500, MiSeq or NextSeq, producing 2 x 150 bp reads. MIGEC was used to demultiplex reads and group the reads by UMI, and MiTCR was used to assemble and quantify clonotypes. To exclude erroneous sequences, only TCR cDNA sequences supported by at least two reads were retained. The tcR package was used for downstream repertoire analysis, and clonotypes were matched across fractions by CDR3 nucleotide sequence plus V segment. VDJmatch was used to annotate antigen specificity against VDJdb, with one amino acid substitution in CDR3 permitted.

The sequence came from a man in his fifties who received an inactivated influenza vaccine. Donor details come from another sample of the same person, matched by shared clones. The sample was CD8+ T cells sorted from PBMCs, taken about 12 days after vaccination. Recombination joined TRBV20-1 with TRBJ2-3; 13 nucleotides in the junction match TRBD2. The nucleotides read TGCAGTGCTAGAGATTTACTAGCGGGAGGGGATACGCAGTATTTT. Translated, this gives CSARDLLAGGDTQYF.